These 14 T cell receptor beta chains were sequenced from one sample in a study of blood T cell repertoires in COVID-19. Profiling relied on immunoSEQ multiplex PCR, and the TCRdb table lists in-frame clones only, not all of them. The table lists 90,000 to 100,000 clones, less than 85% of them singletons. The sample consisted of peripheral blood. Every receptor here comes from a man aged 80 or over with acute or convalescent COVID-19.

The V call is TRBV6-4, the J call TRBJ2-1, with D perhaps matching TRBD2 (6 bases). The CDR3 covers 13 residues. Germline V gene sequence: CDR1 MRHNA, CDR2 SNTAGT. Trimming removed 0 bases at V and 11 bases at J, with 11 bases between. CDR3 sequence (DNA): TGTGCCAGCAGTGACTCGGGGGAGGCCCAGCAGTTCTTC. As protein: CASSDSGEAQQFF.

This clone was picked up a small number of times. The chain couples TRBV24-1 to TRBJ2-7; 8 positions agree with TRBD1. V trimming: 5 bases; J trimming: 4 bases; junction bases outside the gene matches: 3. The CDR3 loop spans 13 amino acids. Germline-derived CDR1 and CDR2 are KGHDR and SFDVKD. CDR3: CATSARDRYEQYF. CDR3 DNA sequence: TGTGCCACCAGTGCCAGGGACAGGTACGAGCAGTACTTC.

The J gene is TRBJ1-1, the V gene TRBV19, with D tentatively TRBD1 (6 bases). V lost 11 bases to trimming and J lost 5 bases, with 18 bases between them. This CDR3 is 13 amino acids long. Germline assignment: CDR1 LNHDA and CDR2 SQIVND (reference sequence). The CDR3 DNA reads TGTGCCGTCCGCGGGGGCGCGGGAACTGAAGCTTTCTTT. Its translation: CAVRGGAGTEAFF.

The chain links TRBV5-5 to TRBJ1-1, with 8 bases that match TRBD1. V was pared by 4 bases and J by 11 bases, with 10 bases of the junction left unmatched. Germline CDR1 reads SGHKS; CDR2 reads YYEKEE (reference sequence). The length of the CDR3 is 13 residues. In DNA form, the CDR3 reads TGTGCCAGCAGCGTGGTTGGGGGACAGGCTGCTTTCTTT. Its protein product is CASSVVGGQAAFF. The full variable domain, rest sourced from reference TRBV5-5 and TRBJ1-1, is DAGVTQSPTHLIKTRGQQVTLRCSPISGHKSVSWYQQVLGQGPQFIFQYYEKEERGRGNFPDRFSARQFPNYSSELNVNALLLGDSALYLCASSVVGGQAAFFGQGTRLTVV.

The table lists this clone with a few counts. The V call is TRBV30, the J call TRBJ1-4; possible D gene TRBD1, 6 bases. Looked up from germline, CDR1 is GTSNPN and CDR2 is SVGIG (reference sequence). V gave up 0 bases and J gave up 8 bases, with 16 bases separating them. This CDR3 is built from 15 residues. CDR3 DNA: TGTGCCTGGAGTGTACCTCAGACAGGTGGCGAAAAACTGTTTTTT. This codes for CAWSVPQTGGEKLFF.

The CDR3 DNA follows: TGTGCCAGCAGCTCCCTTGACAGGGCGGCTTTCTTT. It is translated as CASSSLDRAAFF. The chain links TRBV12-3 or TRBV12-4 to TRBJ1-1; 7 bases are shared with TRBD1. The CDR3 runs to 12 residues. Germline trimming cut 6 bases from V and 11 bases from J; bases unmatched to any gene: 9.

The chain recombines TRBV5-6 with TRBJ1-6; D is undetermined. V lost 0 bases and J 10 bases, leaving 8 bases between the germline ends. In germline, CDR1 is SGHDT, CDR2 YYEEEE. The CDR3 covers 13 residues. The CDR3 loop reads CASSLVAESPLHF. The DNA for the CDR3 is TGTGCCAGCAGCTTGGTGGCAGAATCACCCCTCCACTTT.

This chain connects TRBV6-2 or TRBV6-3 to TRBJ2-2; D is possibly TRBD2 (5 bases). CDR3 length: 14 residues. In germline, CDR1 is MNHEY, CDR2 SVGEGT. The ends were cut back, 5 bases at V and 0 bases at J, with 7 bases in the middle. In nucleotides, the CDR3 is TGTGCCAGCAGTAAACTAGCGAACACCGGGGAGCTGTTTTTT. This codes for CASSKLANTGELFF.

This clone showed up just a few times. This sequence joins TRBV6-5 and TRBJ1-1, with D tentatively TRBD1 (5 bases). The V and J ends lost 6 bases and 0 bases respectively, with 8 bases between them. Germline values: CDR1 MNHEY, CDR2 SVGAGI. The CDR3 runs 13 residues. The CDR3 nucleotides read TGTGCCAGCAGGGGGCGGATGAACACTGAAGCTTTCTTT. This codes for CASRGRMNTEAFF.

This chain connects TRBV5-1 to TRBJ2-6; 12 nucleotides match TRBD1. This CDR3 has 16 residues. Trimming at V came to 4 bases and at J to 4 bases, leaving 3 bases not matched to a gene. Germline V gene sequence: CDR1 SGHRS, CDR2 YFSETQ. The CDR3 reads CASSVGQGAGANVLTF. CDR3 in DNA: TGCGCCAGCAGCGTGGGACAGGGGGCAGGGGCCAACGTCCTGACTTTC.

This clone was detected only a few times. This chain links TRBV6-1 with TRBJ1-5; D remains ambiguous. CDR3 length equals 14 residues. Trimming removed 3 bases from V and 3 bases from J, with 9 bases in between. Germline V CDR1 and CDR2: MNHNS, SASEGT. CDR3 residues: CASSDGISNQPQHF. CDR3 bases: TGTGCCAGCAGTGACGGGATTTCCAATCAGCCCCAGCATTTT.

The V and J genes are TRBV24-1 and TRBJ1-2; 8 bases align to TRBD1. CDR1 and CDR2 (germline): KGHDR, SFDVKD. The CDR3 is 14 residues long. Unmatched junction bases numbered 5, after V lost 4 bases and J lost 5 bases. In DNA, the CDR3 is TGTGCCACCAGTGACGGGACAGGTGATTATGGCTACACCTTC. As protein: CATSDGTGDYGYTF.

The chain employs TRBV28 and TRBJ2-2; D is undetermined. Between the trimmed V and J ends, which lost 2 bases and 7 bases, there was a span of 8 bases. The length of the CDR3 is 13 residues. CDR1 and CDR2 (germline): MDHEN, SYDVKM. This chain's CDR3 is CASSLKRGGELFF. The CDR3 DNA reads TGTGCCAGCAGTTTAAAAAGAGGCGGGGAGCTGTTTTTT.

J is TRBJ2-7 and V is TRBV11-3; TRBD1 agrees at 10 bases. Trimming at V came to 5 bases and at J to 5 bases, leaving 6 bases not matched to a gene. Germline lookup yields CDR1 SGHNT and CDR2 YENEEA. The CDR3 extends over 14 amino acids. The CDR3 DNA reads TGTGCCAGCAGCCCCGGGACAGGGGTACACGAGCAGTACTTC. Amino acids: CASSPGTGVHEQYF.